This T cell receptor beta chain stems from a study of vaccination and CD4 T cells after COVID-19. Whole-study context: Each of the control cultures got a CEFX pool, an HIV-1 Nef pool, or no peptide.

Treatment specified: roughly 10-day PBMC culture with coronavirus spike peptide pools or control peptides (ViraFEST assay). Study conclusions and caveats: Convalescent patients' clones that were vaccine-specific were spike mono-reactive in 304 of 307 cases.

Germline CDR1 is KGHDR and CDR2 is SFDVKD. Trimming stripped 0 bases from V and 7 bases from J, with 2 bases between. This CDR3 is 11 amino acids long. A word on this clonotype: As yet, its antigen is unknown.

Scientists ran DNA taken from cultured CD4+ T cells through the Oncomine TCR Beta short-read assay for sequencing. TCRdb re-derived calls from the PCR reads in MiXCR, one entry per CDR3 protein. The sample holds about 14,000 distinct CDR3 sequences, less than 70% seen once. The source is a human donor who had recovered from COVID-19. Sequencing was done on a sample of CD4+ T cells from blood, cultured in vitro. V is TRBV24-1 and J is TRBJ1-2; D is undetermined. The CDR3, as DNA: TGTGCCACCAGTGATTTGGTTGGCTACACCTTC. As protein: CATSDLVGYTF.